These 32 T cell receptor beta chains originate from one sample sequenced in a study of STAT5B mutations in CD4+ large granular lymphocyte leukemia. The assay was immunoSEQ multiplex PCR, and TCRdb's table has in-frame clones only and misses some. Of about 4,600 clones in the sample, just under 80% were seen once. Sequenced material: PBMCs. The receptors originated from a man in his 70s with CD4+ T-cell large granular lymphocyte leukemia.

The rearrangement uses TRBV4-1 and TRBJ2-7; weak D call: TRBD1 (5 bases). Looked up from germline, CDR1 is MGHRA and CDR2 is YSYEKL. CDR3 length: 16 amino acids. Trimming left V 1 base short and J 3 bases short, with 16 bases between. CDR3 sequence: CASSQVGPFQGYEQYF. The DNA of the CDR3 is TGCGCCAGCAGCCAAGTCGGACCATTTCAGGGCTACGAGCAGTACTTC.

V gene TRBV7-2 combines with J gene TRBJ2-7, with TRBD1 matching over 10 bases. CDR3 length: 16 amino acids. V shed 1 base and J 9 bases; nucleotides not matched to a gene: 12. The germline CDR1 and CDR2 sequences are SGHTA and FQGNSA. As DNA, the CDR3 is TGTGCCAGCAGCTTAGGTCCTCGGGACAGGGGTACGGGGCAGTACTTC. Amino acids: CASSLGPRDRGTGQYF.

The CDR3 loop reads CASRTSKSGSYEQYF. The CDR3 nucleotides are TGCGCCAGCAGAACTAGCAAGAGTGGGTCCTACGAGCAGTACTTC. The chain joins TRBV5-1 to TRBJ2-7; the D gene is possibly TRBD2 (6 bases). From germline, CDR1 is SGHRS and CDR2 YFSETQ. This CDR3 is 15 amino acids long. Trimming removed 5 bases at V and 1 base at J, with 16 bases between.

This clone was seen only once. The chain carries TRBV2 and TRBJ2-3, with 14 bases lining up with TRBD2. J was trimmed by 2 bases and V by 6 bases; bases with no gene match: 1. Germline V CDR1 and CDR2: SNHLY, FYNNEI. The CDR3 extends over 15 amino acids. The CDR3 spells CASRGLAGDTDTQYF. CDR3 DNA sequence: TGTGCCAGCAGGGGACTAGCGGGGGACACAGATACGCAGTATTTT.

The chain carries TRBV7-9 and TRBJ2-7; perhaps TRBD1 as D (5 bases). The germline V gene has CDR1 SEHNR and CDR2 FQNEAQ (reference sequence). The CDR3 covers 14 residues. V shed 1 base and J shed 4 bases, with 11 bases lying between them. The CDR3 bases are TGTGCCAGCAGCTTAGTTAGCCAGGGTTACGAGCAGTACTTC. Translating gives CASSLVSQGYEQYF.

The rearrangement links TRBV7-8 to TRBJ2-2; D is perhaps TRBD1 (6 bases). Trimming stripped 7 bases from V and 3 bases from J, with 12 bases between. Germline V lookup: CDR1 SGHVS, CDR2 FQNEAQ. CDR3 length: 14 residues. CDR3: CASKQQGHTGELFF. As DNA, the CDR3 is TGTGCCAGCAAACAACAGGGTCACACCGGGGAGCTGTTTTTT.

The chain is built from TRBV19 and TRBJ2-2, with a tentative D call TRBD2 (6 bases). CDR1 is LNHDA and CDR2 is SQIVND in the germline V gene (reference sequence). CDR3 length: 13 amino acids. Trimming cost V 3 bases and J 4 bases, with 6 bases left between them. For the CDR3, the DNA is TGTGCCAGTAGTATTAGCGGCACCGGGGAGCTGTTTTTT. This translates into CASSISGTGELFF.

The V gene is TRBV19, the J gene TRBJ2-2; 9 bases agree with TRBD2. Germline lookup yields CDR1 LNHDA and CDR2 SQIVND (reference sequence). This CDR3 comprises 17 residues. Trimming removed 2 bases from V and 5 bases from J; junction bases left unmatched: 9. Here the CDR3 DNA reads TGTGCCAGTAGTATATCCTTAGCGGGAGTTACAACCGGGGAGCTGTTTTTT. Protein: CASSISLAGVTTGELFF.

V gene TRBV7-9 combines with J gene TRBJ2-1; 13 bases map to TRBD2. The germline CDR1 and CDR2 sequences are SEHNR and FQNEAQ (reference sequence). The CDR3 spans 18 residues. J gave up 5 bases and V 3 bases, and 10 bases lay outside the gene matches. The CDR3 protein is CASSFRGLAGRGDNEQFF. As DNA, the CDR3 is TGTGCCAGCAGCTTTAGGGGACTAGCGGGACGGGGCGACAATGAGCAGTTCTTC.

This clone was seen more than once but under ten times. Here the CDR3 reads CASSKGEADTQYF. The DNA for the CDR3 is TGTGCCAGCAGCAAAGGGGAAGCAGATACGCAGTATTTT. The rearrangement joins TRBV16 to TRBJ2-3; tentative D call: TRBD1 (5 bases). V lost 5 bases and J lost 4, with 10 bases in between. Germline V gives CDR1 KGHSY, CDR2 FQNENV. The length of the CDR3 is 13 residues.

The chain joins TRBV11-3 to TRBJ1-6, with 9 nucleotides matching TRBD1. The CDR3 covers 16 residues. CDR1 and CDR2 from the germline V gene are SGHNT and YENEEA. V trimming: 5 bases; J trimming: 8 bases; junction bases outside the gene matches: 10. The CDR3 sequence: CASSARQGGRDSPLHF. The CDR3 DNA reads TGTGCCAGCAGCGCCAGACAGGGGGGCCGTGATTCACCCCTCCACTTT.

The chain uses TRBV27 and TRBJ2-7; 7 nucleotides align to TRBD1. Germline values: CDR1 MNHEY, CDR2 SMNVEV (reference sequence). Trimming took 5 bases from V and 2 from J; bases not matched to a gene: 6. The CDR3 totals 14 residues. The CDR3 is CASSRVDRTYEQYF. The CDR3 nucleotides are TGTGCCAGCAGTAGAGTGGACAGGACCTACGAGCAGTACTTC.

The chain uses TRBV6-1 and TRBJ2-1; D remains ambiguous. Germline loops: CDR1 MNHNS, CDR2 SASEGT. With 6 bases removed from V and 4 bases from J, the gap between germline ends came to 10 bases. The CDR3 runs 13 residues. DNA of the CDR3: TGTGCCAGCAGCCCCGAGAGATACAATGAGCAGTTCTTC. This gives the protein CASSPERYNEQFF.

The J gene is TRBJ2-1, the V gene TRBV19; tentatively, D is TRBD1 (6 bases). The CDR3 length is 12 residues. Germline values: CDR1 LNHDA, CDR2 SQIVND (reference sequence). Trimming left V 4 bases short and J 5 bases short, with 6 bases between. The chain's CDR3 is CASSTGDNEQFF. In DNA form, the CDR3 reads TGTGCCAGTAGTACAGGGGACAATGAGCAGTTCTTC.

This sequence joins TRBV27 and TRBJ2-7; no definite D call. The germline V and J ends were trimmed by 3 bases and 0 bases, with 9 bases remaining between them. This CDR3 contains 14 residues. Looked up from germline, CDR1 is MNHEY and CDR2 is SMNVEV (reference sequence). The CDR3 sequence: CASSFQALSYEQYF. The CDR3 nucleotides are TGTGCCAGCAGTTTCCAAGCCCTCTCCTACGAGCAGTACTTC.

This sequence joins TRBV6-1 and TRBJ1-1; no definite D call. V was trimmed by 6 bases and J by 11 bases, leaving 25 bases between them. The CDR3 has 15 residues. Per germline, CDR1 MNHNS and CDR2 SASEGT. In DNA form, the CDR3 reads TGTGCCAGCAGGGAGAATGATCCGATAACAGTCCTCGCTTTCTTT. Protein sequence: CASRENDPITVLAFF.

Judged by abundance, this clone is large. The V call is TRBV5-1, the J call TRBJ1-2; no clear D. Germline V CDR1 and CDR2: SGHRS, YFSETQ. CDR3 length equals 15 residues. V was pared by 4 bases and J by 8 bases, with 21 bases between. Written as DNA, the CDR3 is TGCGCCAGCAGCCCCCGAGTCGACGCGGTCGCGGGCTACACCTTC. Its translation is CASSPRVDAVAGYTF. Supplemented by reference TRBV5-1 and TRBJ1-2, the full variable domain reads KAGVTQTPRYLIKTRGQQVTLSCSPISGHRSVSWYQQTPGQGLQFLFEYFSETQRNKGNFPGRFSGRQFSNSRSEMNVSTLELGDSALYLCASSPRVDAVAGYTFGSGTRLTVV.

V is TRBV19 and J is TRBJ2-3, with a possible D match to TRBD1 (6 bases). Deletions cut 3 bases from V and 3 bases from J, with 16 bases between. The CDR3 loop spans 16 amino acids. Germline V CDR1 and CDR2: LNHDA, SQIVND (reference sequence). The CDR3 nucleotides read TGTGCCAGTAGTATCGCGGCACAGGGATCAACAGATACGCAGTATTTT. Its protein product is CASSIAAQGSTDTQYF.

The chain has TRBV5-1 and TRBJ1-1, with unresolved D. The length of the CDR3 is 13 residues. CDR1 is SGHRS, CDR2 YFSETQ, per germline. V shed 0 bases and J shed 5 bases, with 8 bases lying between them. The CDR3 coding sequence is TGCGCCAGCAGCTTGGACGTCGGGACTGAAGCTTTCTTT. Its translation: CASSLDVGTEAFF.

The chain recombines TRBV18 with TRBJ2-1, with D possibly being TRBD1 or TRBD2 (5 bases each). The V gene's germline CDR1 is KGHSH and CDR2 LQKENI. This CDR3 has 15 amino acids. The V and J ends lost 6 bases and 4 bases respectively, with 16 bases between them. CDR3 in amino acids: CASSQGTGRYNEQFF. As DNA, the CDR3 is TGTGCCAGCTCCCAGGGAACGGGGCGGTACAATGAGCAGTTCTTC.

This sequence joins TRBV5-1 and TRBJ1-4; tentative D call: TRBD1 (6 bases). The V end lost 7 bases, the J end lost 8 bases, and 15 bases lay between the germline ends. Germline CDR1 SGHRS, CDR2 YFSETQ. CDR3 length: 13 residues. The CDR3 loop is CASAPQQGEKLFF. The CDR3 DNA follows: TGCGCCAGCGCACCCCAACAGGGCGAAAAACTGTTTTTT.

This clone has a handful of counts. The chain carries TRBV2 and TRBJ2-3, with D unclear. This CDR3 has 12 residues. CDR1 SNHLY and CDR2 FYNNEI come from the germline V gene. The V end lost 4 bases, the J end lost 6 bases, and 8 bases lay between the germline ends. CDR3 in DNA: TGTGCCAGCAGTGTGGCAACGGATACGCAGTATTTT. This translates into CASSVATDTQYF.

The chain is built from TRBV10-1 and TRBJ2-1; 11 bases fit TRBD1. CDR3 size: 15 residues. The germline CDR1 and CDR2 sequences are WNHNN and SYGVQD (reference sequence). With 3 bases clipped from V and 6 bases from J, the junction kept 4 bases outside the gene matches. The CDR3 protein is CASSDGTGGFNEQFF. The CDR3 bases are TGCGCCAGCAGTGACGGGACAGGGGGTTTCAATGAGCAGTTCTTC.

In this sample, this clone turned up a few times. The V call is TRBV28, the J call TRBJ1-4, with TRBD1 matching over 7 bases. CDR3 length: 14 residues. J gave up 5 bases and V 7 bases, and 7 bases lay outside the gene matches. Germline V lookup: CDR1 MDHEN, CDR2 SYDVKM. The CDR3 DNA follows: TGTGCCAGCATCTCCGGGACAGTAAATGAAAAACTGTTTTTT. Its protein is CASISGTVNEKLFF.

The rearrangement links TRBV5-4 to TRBJ2-7; D remains unclear. Deletions cut 10 bases from V and 5 bases from J, with 16 bases between. Germline V lookup: CDR1 SGHNT, CDR2 YYREEE (reference sequence). This CDR3 is built from 12 residues. This CDR3 reads CASPSSSNEQYV. In DNA form, the CDR3 reads TGTGCCTCACCATCTTCCAGCAACGAGCAGTACGTC.

V usage is TRBV6-1 and J usage is TRBJ2-3; D is possibly TRBD1 or TRBD2 (5 bases each). The V gene lost 1 base and the J gene lost 8 bases, with 10 bases spanning the gap. In germline, CDR1 is MNHNS, CDR2 SASEGT. This CDR3 spans 13 amino acids. CDR3 nucleotide sequence: TGTGCCAGCAGTGAAGTGGGGGTGGCTACGCAGTATTTT. Amino acid sequence: CASSEVGVATQYF.

The chain has TRBV6-4 and TRBJ2-3, with 10 positions matching TRBD2. Germline CDR1 reads MRHNA; CDR2 reads SNTAGT. The CDR3 loop spans 15 amino acids. V trimming: 4 bases; J trimming: 8 bases; junction bases outside the gene matches: 9. CDR3 loop: CASSVLAGEDGTQYF. The CDR3 bases are TGTGCCAGCAGTGTCCTAGCGGGAGAGGATGGTACGCAGTATTTT.

CDR3 amino acids: CASSPRGQQETQYF. CDR3 sequence (DNA): TGTGCCAGCAGCCCCCGTGGACAGCAAGAGACCCAGTACTTC. The gene calls are TRBV9 and TRBJ2-5, with D maybe TRBD1 (6 bases). The germline V gene encodes CDR1 SGDLS and CDR2 YYNGEE. The CDR3 is 14 residues long. V lost 4 bases to trimming and J lost 2 bases, with 12 bases between them.

This clone is medium-sized. The rearrangement uses TRBV4-1 and TRBJ2-5; the match to TRBD2 covers 13 bases. The germline V gene has CDR1 MGHRA and CDR2 YSYEKL. V lost 4 bases to trimming and J lost 7 bases; unmatched junction nucleotides: 9. This CDR3 region has 16 residues. The CDR3 region is CASSPRTSGSMGTQYF. In DNA form, the CDR3 reads TGCGCCAGCAGCCCCCGGACTAGCGGGAGTATGGGGACCCAGTACTTC.

This chain connects TRBV19 to TRBJ1-1, with 10 bases matching TRBD1. Germline V gene data show CDR1 as LNHDA and CDR2 as SQIVND (reference sequence). V lost 4 bases and J lost 1; bases outside the gene matches: 3. This CDR3 has 15 amino acids. The CDR3, as DNA: TGTGCCAGTAGTAGGGGGACAGGGGAGAACACTGAAGCTTTCTTT. Amino acid sequence: CASSRGTGENTEAFF.

This clone has just one count. V gene TRBV7-2 combines with J gene TRBJ1-6; no definite D call. CDR3 size: 16 residues. Trimming stripped 0 bases from V and 10 bases from J, with 16 bases between. From germline, CDR1 is SGHTA and CDR2 FQGNSA. CDR3 sequence reads: CASSLASGYNPSPLHF. In nucleotides, the CDR3 is TGTGCCAGCAGCTTAGCGAGCGGGTACAACCCCTCACCCCTCCACTTT. Full variable domain (outside the CDR3, taken from reference TRBV7-2 and TRBJ1-6): GAGVSQSPSNKVTEKGKDVELRCDPISGHTALYWYRQSLGQGLEFLIYFQGNSAPDKSGLPSDRFSAERTGGSVSTLTIQRTQQEDSAVYLCASSLASGYNPSPLHFGNGTRLTVT.

V gene TRBV5-1 combines with J gene TRBJ2-1, with 9 bases fitting TRBD1. This CDR3 region has 13 residues. Trimming took 7 bases from V and 9 from J; bases not matched to a gene: 8. Germline CDR1 reads SGHRS; CDR2 reads YFSETQ. CDR3 region: CASSGTGRVEQFF. DNA for the CDR3: TGCGCCAGCTCCGGGACAGGGAGAGTTGAGCAGTTCTTC.